This T cell receptor (beta chain) was sequenced during a study of vaccination and CD4 T cells after COVID-19. Sequence data for DNA of cultured CD4+ T cells were generated by the Oncomine TCR Beta short-read assay. Using its own MiXCR run on the PCR reads, TCRdb lists one record per CDR3 protein. The sample contains about 10,000 distinct CDR3 sequences, less than 50% of which appear only once. Treatment reported: approximately nine-day PBMC culture with coronavirus spike peptide pools or control peptides (ViraFEST assay). CDR1 and CDR2 (germline): GTSNPN, SVGIG (reference sequence). Deletions cut 2 bases from V and 6 bases from J, with 10 bases between. The CDR3 runs to 13 residues. In its sample, this clonotype ranks as medium-sized. The target antigen is unknown.

This receptor was identified in a human donor who had recovered from COVID-19. The sample consisted of CD4+ T cells from blood, cultured in vitro. The V call is TRBV30, the J call TRBJ2-2, with D unclear. Written as DNA, the CDR3 is TGTGCCTGGAGTAACAGCATCCCCGGGGAGCTGTTTTTT. As protein: CAWSNSIPGELFF.